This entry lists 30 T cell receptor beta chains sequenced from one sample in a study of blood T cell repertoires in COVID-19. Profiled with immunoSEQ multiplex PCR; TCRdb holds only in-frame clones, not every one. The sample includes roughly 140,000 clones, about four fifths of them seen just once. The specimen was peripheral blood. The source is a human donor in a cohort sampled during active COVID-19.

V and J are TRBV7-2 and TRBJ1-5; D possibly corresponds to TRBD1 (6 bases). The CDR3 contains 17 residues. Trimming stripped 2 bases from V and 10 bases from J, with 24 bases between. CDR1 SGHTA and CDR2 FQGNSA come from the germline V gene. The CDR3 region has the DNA TGTGCCAGCAGCTTACGTTGGGGTCTTACTTACAGGGAACCCCAGCATTTT. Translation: CASSLRWGLTYREPQHF.

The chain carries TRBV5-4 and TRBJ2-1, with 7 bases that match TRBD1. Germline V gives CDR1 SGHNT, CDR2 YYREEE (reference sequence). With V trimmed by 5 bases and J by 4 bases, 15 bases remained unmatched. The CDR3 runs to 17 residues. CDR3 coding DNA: TGTGCCAGCAGACGAGCCTCCGGGACAGCTTCTTACAATGAGCAGTTCTTC. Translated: CASRRASGTASYNEQFF.

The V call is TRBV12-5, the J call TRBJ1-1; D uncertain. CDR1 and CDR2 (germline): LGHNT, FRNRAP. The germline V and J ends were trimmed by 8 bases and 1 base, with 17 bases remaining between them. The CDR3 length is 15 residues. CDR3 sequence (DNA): TGTGCTAGTACAGACCGCGATGGGCGGAACACTGAAGCTTTCTTT. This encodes CASTDRDGRNTEAFF. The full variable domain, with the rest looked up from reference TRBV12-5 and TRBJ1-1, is DARVTQTPRHKVTEMGQEVTMRCQPILGHNTVFWYRQTMMQGLELLAYFRNRAPLDDSGMPKDRFSAEMPDATLATLKIQPSEPRDSAVYFCASTDRDGRNTEAFFGQGTRLTVV.

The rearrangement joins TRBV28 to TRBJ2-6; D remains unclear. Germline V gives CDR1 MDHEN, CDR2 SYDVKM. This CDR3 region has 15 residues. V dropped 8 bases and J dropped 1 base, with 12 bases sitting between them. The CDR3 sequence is CASFPSLSGANVLTF. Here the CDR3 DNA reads TGTGCCAGCTTCCCTAGTTTATCTGGGGCCAACGTCCTGACTTTC.

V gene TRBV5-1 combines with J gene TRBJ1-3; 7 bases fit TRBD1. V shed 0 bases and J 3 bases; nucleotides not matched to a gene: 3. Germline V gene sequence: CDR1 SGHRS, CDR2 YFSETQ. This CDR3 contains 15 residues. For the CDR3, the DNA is TGCGCCAGCAGCTTGGGACAGGGAGTTGGAAACACCATATATTTT. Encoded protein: CASSLGQGVGNTIYF.

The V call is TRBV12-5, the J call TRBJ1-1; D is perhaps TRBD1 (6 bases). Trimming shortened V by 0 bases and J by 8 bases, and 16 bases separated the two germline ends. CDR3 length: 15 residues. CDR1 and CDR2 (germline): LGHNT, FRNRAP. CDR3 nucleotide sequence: TGTGCTAGTGGTTTGGTACTCGGGACAACAAGAGAAGCTTTCTTT. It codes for CASGLVLGTTREAFF.

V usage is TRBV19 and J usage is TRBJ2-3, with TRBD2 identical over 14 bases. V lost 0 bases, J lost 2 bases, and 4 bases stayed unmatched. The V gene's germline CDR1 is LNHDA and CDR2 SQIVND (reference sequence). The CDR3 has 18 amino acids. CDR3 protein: CASSIDGLAGGVTDTQYF. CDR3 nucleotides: TGTGCCAGTAGTATAGACGGACTAGCGGGGGGAGTCACAGATACGCAGTATTTT. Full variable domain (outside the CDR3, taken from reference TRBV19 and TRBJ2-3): DGGITQSPKYLFRKEGQNVTLSCEQNLNHDAMYWYRQDPGQGLRLIYYSQIVNDFQKGDIAEGYSVSREKKESFPLTVTSAQKNPTAFYLCASSIDGLAGGVTDTQYFGPGTRLTVL.

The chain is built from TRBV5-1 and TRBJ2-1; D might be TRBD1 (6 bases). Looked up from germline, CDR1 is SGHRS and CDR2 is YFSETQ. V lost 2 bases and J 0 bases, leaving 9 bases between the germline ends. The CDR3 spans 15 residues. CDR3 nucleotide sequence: TGCGCCAGCAGCTTTGAAGGGGGCTCCTACAATGAGCAGTTCTTC. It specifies CASSFEGGSYNEQFF.

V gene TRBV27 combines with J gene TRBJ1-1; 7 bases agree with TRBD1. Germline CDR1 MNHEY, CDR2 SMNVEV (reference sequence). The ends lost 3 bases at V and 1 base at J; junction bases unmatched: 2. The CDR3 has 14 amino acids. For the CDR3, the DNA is TGTGCCAGCAGTTTGGGACAGAAGAACACTGAAGCTTTCTTT. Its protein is CASSLGQKNTEAFF.

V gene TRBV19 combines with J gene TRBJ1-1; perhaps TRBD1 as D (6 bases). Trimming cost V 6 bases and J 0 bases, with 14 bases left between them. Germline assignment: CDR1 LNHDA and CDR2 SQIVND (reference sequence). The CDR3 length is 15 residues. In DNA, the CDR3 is TGTGCCAGTAGGATAAAGGGGGGGGTGAACACTGAAGCTTTCTTT. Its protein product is CASRIKGGVNTEAFF.

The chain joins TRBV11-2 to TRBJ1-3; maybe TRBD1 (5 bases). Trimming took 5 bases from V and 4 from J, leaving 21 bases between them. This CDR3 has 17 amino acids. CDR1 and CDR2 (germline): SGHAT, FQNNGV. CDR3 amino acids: CASSLCYPGVSGNTIYF. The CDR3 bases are TGTGCCAGCAGCCTGTGTTACCCGGGGGTATCAGGAAACACCATATATTTT.

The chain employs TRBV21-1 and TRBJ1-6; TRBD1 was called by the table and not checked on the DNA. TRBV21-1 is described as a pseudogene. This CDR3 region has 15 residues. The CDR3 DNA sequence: TGTGCCAGCAGCAACCGGACAGGGAGTAATTCACCCCTCCACTTT. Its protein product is CASSNRTGSNSPLHF.

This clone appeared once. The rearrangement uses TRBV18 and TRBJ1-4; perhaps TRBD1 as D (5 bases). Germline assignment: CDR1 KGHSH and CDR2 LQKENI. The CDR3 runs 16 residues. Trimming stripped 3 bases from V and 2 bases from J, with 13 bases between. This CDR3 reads CASSPVSGSTNEKLFF. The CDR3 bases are TGTGCCAGCTCACCCGTTTCAGGGTCGACTAATGAAAAACTGTTTTTT. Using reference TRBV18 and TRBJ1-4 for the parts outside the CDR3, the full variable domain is NAGVMQNPRHLVRRRGQEARLRCSPMKGHSHVYWYRQLPEEGLKFMVYLQKENIIDESGMPKERFSAEFPKEGPSILRIQQVVRGDSAAYFCASSPVSGSTNEKLFFGSGTQLSVL.

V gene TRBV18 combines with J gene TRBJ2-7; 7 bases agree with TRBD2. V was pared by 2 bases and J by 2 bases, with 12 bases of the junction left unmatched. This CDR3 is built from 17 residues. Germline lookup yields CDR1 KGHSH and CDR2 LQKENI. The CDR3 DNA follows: TGTGCCAGCTCACCATTGCGGGGGACCCCGAACGCCTACGAGCAGTACTTC. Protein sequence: CASSPLRGTPNAYEQYF.

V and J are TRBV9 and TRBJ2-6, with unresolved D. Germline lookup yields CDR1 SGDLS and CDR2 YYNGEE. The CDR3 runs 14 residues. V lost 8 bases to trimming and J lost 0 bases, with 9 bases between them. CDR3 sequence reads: CASGKPSGANVLTF. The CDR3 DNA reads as TGTGCCAGTGGTAAGCCCTCTGGGGCCAACGTCCTGACTTTC.

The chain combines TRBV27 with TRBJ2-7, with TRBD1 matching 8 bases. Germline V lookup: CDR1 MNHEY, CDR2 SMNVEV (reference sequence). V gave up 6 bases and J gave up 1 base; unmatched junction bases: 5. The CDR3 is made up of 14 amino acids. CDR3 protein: CASRGTGRSYEQYF. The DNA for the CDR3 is TGTGCCAGCAGAGGGACAGGTCGGTCCTACGAGCAGTACTTC.

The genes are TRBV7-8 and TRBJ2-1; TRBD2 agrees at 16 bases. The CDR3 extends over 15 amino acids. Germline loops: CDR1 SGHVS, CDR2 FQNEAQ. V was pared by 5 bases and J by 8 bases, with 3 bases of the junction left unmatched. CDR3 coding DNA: TGTGCCAGCAGCCCGGGACTAGCGGGGGGGTATGAGCAGTTCTTC. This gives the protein CASSPGLAGGYEQFF.

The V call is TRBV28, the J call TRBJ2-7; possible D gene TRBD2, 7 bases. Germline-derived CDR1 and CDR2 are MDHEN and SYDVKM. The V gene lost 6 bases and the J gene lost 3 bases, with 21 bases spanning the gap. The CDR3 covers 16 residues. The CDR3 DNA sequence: TGTGCCAGCAGACCGCGGGGGCCCCTTCCAAACTACGAGCAGTACTTC. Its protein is CASRPRGPLPNYEQYF.

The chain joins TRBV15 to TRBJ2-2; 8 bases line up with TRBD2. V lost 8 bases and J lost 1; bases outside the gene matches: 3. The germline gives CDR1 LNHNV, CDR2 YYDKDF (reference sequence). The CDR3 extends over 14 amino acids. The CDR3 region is CATLGTRNTGELFF. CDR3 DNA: TGTGCCACCCTCGGGACTAGGAACACCGGGGAGCTGTTTTTT.

The CDR3 protein is CASSLGTGGPTDNSPLHF. CDR3 nucleotide sequence: TGTGCCAGCAGCCTGGGGACAGGGGGGCCAACCGATAATTCACCCCTCCACTTT. The chain links TRBV5-5 to TRBJ1-6; TRBD1 agrees at 11 bases. Looked up from germline, CDR1 is SGHKS and CDR2 is YYEKEE (reference sequence). V was clipped by 4 bases and J by 5 bases; unmatched bases: 11. The CDR3 has 18 residues.

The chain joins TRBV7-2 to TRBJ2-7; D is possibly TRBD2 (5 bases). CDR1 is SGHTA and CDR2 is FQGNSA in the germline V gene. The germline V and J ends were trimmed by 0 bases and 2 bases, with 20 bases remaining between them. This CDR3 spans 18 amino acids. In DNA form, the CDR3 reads TGTGCCAGCAGCTTAGCCTCCCCTACTAGAATCAACGCCTACGAGCAGTACTTC. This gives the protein CASSLASPTRINAYEQYF.

CDR3 nucleotide sequence: TGTGCCAGCAGCGGTTCTGGAGATACGCAGTATTTT. It specifies CASSGSGDTQYF. The rearrangement uses TRBV2 and TRBJ2-3; D call uncertain. Germline CDR1 SNHLY, CDR2 FYNNEI. Trimming cost V 6 bases and J 5 bases, with 9 bases left between them. This CDR3 contains 12 residues. Supplemented by reference TRBV2 and TRBJ2-3, the full variable domain reads EPEVTQTPSHQVTQMGQEVILRCVPISNHLYFYWYRQILGQKVEFLVSFYNNEISEKSEIFDDQFSVERPDGSNFTLKIRSTKLEDSAMYFCASSGSGDTQYFGPGTRLTVL.

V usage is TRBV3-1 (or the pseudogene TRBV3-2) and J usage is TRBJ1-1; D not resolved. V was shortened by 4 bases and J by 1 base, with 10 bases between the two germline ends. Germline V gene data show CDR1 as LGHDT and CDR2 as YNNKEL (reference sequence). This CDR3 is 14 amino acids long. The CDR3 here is CASSRQLQNTEAFF. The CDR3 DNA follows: TGTGCCAGCAGCCGCCAGTTACAGAACACTGAAGCTTTCTTT.

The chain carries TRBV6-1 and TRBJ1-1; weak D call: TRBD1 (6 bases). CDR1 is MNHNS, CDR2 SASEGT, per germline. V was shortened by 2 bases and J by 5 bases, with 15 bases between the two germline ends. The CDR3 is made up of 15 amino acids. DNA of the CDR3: TGTGCCAGCAGTGAACTTCGGGGGGGCGCGACTGAAGCTTTCTTT. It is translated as CASSELRGGATEAFF.

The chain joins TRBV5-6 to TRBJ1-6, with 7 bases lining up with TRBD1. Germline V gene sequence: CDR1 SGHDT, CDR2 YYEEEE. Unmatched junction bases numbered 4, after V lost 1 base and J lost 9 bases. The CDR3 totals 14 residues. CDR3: CASSLPRGASPLHF. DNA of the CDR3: TGTGCCAGCAGCTTGCCCAGGGGGGCTTCACCCCTCCACTTT. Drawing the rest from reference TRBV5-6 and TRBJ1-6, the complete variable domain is DAGVTQSPTHLIKTRGQQVTLRCSPKSGHDTVSWYQQALGQGPQFIFQYYEEEERQRGNFPDRFSGHQFPNYSSELNVNALLLGDSALYLCASSLPRGASPLHFGNGTRLTVT.

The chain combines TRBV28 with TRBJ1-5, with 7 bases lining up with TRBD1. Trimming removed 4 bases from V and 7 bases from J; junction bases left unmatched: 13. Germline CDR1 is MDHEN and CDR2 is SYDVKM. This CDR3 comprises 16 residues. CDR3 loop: CASSSEGRDSGQPQHF. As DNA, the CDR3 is TGTGCCAGCAGTTCAGAGGGAAGGGACAGCGGACAGCCCCAGCATTTT.

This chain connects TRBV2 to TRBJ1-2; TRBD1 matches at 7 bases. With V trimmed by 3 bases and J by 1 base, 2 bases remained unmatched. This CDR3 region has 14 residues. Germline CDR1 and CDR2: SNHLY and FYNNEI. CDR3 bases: TGTGCCAGCAGTGACCCAGGGGGTAACTATGGCTACACCTTC. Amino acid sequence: CASSDPGGNYGYTF.

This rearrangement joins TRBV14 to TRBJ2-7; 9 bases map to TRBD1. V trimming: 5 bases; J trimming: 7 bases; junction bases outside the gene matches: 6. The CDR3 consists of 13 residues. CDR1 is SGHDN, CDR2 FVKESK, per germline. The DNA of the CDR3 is TGTGCCAGCAGCTTAACAGGGGGCAGAGAGCAGTACTTC. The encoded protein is CASSLTGGREQYF.

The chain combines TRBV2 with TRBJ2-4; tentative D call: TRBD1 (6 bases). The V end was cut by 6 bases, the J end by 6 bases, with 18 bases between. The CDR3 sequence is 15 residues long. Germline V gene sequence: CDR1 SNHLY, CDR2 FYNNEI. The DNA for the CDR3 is TGTGCCAGCAGCCTCCTTACAGGGTTCGGAAACATTCAGTACTTC. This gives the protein CASSLLTGFGNIQYF.

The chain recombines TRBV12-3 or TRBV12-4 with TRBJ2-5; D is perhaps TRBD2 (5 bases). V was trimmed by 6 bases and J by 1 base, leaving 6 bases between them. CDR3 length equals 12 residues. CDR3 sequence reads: CASREAQETQYF. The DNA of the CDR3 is TGTGCCAGCAGGGAGGCCCAAGAGACCCAGTACTTC.